This TCR beta chain was identified in a study of metastatic and nonmetastatic thyroid tumors. Study summary: Repertoire comparisons spanned blood and tumor or nodule tissue from malignant and benign thyroid patients. Study-level results: It was reported that TCR beta diversity was significantly higher in malignant thyroid tumors than benign nodules, in blood and tumor.

Original handling: Clinicopathological groups supplied CDR3 differences that were used to build a distant-metastasis classifier for papillary thyroid cancer. TCRdb called clones again from the PCR reads with MiXCR. These V and J calls originate from TCRdb's pipeline instead of the authors' own analysis. Of 43,000 or so clones listed, 3.5% to 5% were seen once; the top ten hold less than 10%. The entire patient cohort was treatment-naive prior to thyroid surgery. This clone has more than one count but fewer than ten. Its target is unknown. Sequencing input: blood. This receptor was identified in a female donor with papillary thyroid cancer or a benign thyroid nodule (not recorded which). Some clones in this sample may be carry-over from other donors' samples.

CDR3 nucleotide sequence: TGCGCCAGCAGTGTAGAGGGAAATCCAATTAATGAGCAGTTCTTC. Amino acid sequence: CASSVEGNPINEQFF. The chain is built from TRBV10-1 and TRBJ2-1; weak D call: TRBD2 (5 bases). Germline V gives CDR1 WNHNN, CDR2 SYGVQD (reference sequence). The CDR3 has 15 amino acids. Deletions cut 4 bases from V and 7 bases from J, with 17 bases between.